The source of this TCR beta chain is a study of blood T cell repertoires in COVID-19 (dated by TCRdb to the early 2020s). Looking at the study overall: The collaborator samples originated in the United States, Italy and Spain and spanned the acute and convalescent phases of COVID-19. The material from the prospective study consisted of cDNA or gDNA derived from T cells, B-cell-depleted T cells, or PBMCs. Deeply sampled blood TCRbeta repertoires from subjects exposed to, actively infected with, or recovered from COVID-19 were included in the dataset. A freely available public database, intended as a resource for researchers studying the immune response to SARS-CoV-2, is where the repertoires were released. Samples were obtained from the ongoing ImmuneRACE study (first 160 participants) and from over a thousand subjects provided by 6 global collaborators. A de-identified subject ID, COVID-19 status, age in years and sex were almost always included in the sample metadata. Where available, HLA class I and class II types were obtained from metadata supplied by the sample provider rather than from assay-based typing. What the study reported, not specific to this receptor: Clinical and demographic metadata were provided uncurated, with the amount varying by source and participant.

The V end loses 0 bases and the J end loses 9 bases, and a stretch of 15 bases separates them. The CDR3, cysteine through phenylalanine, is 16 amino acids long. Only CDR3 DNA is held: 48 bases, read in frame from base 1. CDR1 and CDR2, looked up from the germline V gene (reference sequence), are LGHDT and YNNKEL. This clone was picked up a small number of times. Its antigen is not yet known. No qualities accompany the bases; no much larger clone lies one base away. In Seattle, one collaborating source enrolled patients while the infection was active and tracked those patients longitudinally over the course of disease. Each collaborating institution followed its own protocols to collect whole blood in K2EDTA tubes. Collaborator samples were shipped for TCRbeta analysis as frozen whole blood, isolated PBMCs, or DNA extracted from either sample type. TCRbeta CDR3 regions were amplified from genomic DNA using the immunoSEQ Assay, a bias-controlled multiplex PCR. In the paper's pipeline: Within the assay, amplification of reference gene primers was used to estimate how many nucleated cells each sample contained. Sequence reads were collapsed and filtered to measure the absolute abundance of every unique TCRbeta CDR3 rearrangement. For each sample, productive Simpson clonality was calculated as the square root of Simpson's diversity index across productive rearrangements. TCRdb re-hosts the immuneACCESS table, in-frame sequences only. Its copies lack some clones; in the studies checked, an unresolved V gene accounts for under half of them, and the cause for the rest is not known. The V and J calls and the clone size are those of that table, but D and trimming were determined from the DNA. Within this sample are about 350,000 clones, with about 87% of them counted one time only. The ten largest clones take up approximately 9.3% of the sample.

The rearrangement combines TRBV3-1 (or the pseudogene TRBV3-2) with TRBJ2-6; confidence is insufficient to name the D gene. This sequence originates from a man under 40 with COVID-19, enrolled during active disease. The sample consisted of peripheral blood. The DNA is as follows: TGTGCCAGCAGCCAAGATCCCTACGGCACGGGCAACGTCCTGACTTTC. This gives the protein CASSQDPYGTGNVLTF.